The 22 T cell receptor beta chains below were found in one sample sequenced in a study of human T cells and chemical hapten exposure. In TCRdb, the RACE reads were re-called with MiXCR into one record per CDR3 protein. The sample lists about 380,000 distinct CDR3 sequences, roughly 4.8% occurring once. The time point was: patch test 1, 2 weeks after DPC sensitization. Treatment denoted: therapeutic diphenylcyclopropenone sensitization with weekly scalp DPC. The sample consisted of whole blood, taken in connection with sensitization to the hapten diphenylcyclopropenone (DPC). These receptors originate from a woman aged 50 to 60 with alopecia areata. Some clones in this sample may be carry-over from other donors' samples.

This clonotype was seen at least ten times. V usage is TRBV28 and J usage is TRBJ2-7; weak D call: TRBD1 (6 bases). CDR1 is MDHEN and CDR2 is SYDVKM in the germline V gene. The CDR3 extends over 12 amino acids. Deletions cut 10 bases from V and 4 bases from J, with 14 bases between. CDR3 protein: CATLLQGYEQYF. CDR3 sequence (DNA): TGTGCCACCCTGTTACAGGGATACGAGCAGTACTTC.

This clonotype was observed many times. The rearrangement links TRBV5-1 to TRBJ2-6; D may be TRBD1 (6 bases). This CDR3 spans 17 amino acids. V lost 7 bases, J lost 4 bases, and 21 bases lay in between. Germline V gene sequence: CDR1 SGHRS, CDR2 YFSETQ. This CDR3 reads CASSTGTLLGGANVLTF. CDR3 in DNA: TGCGCCAGCTCAACCGGGACACTGTTAGGAGGGGCCAACGTCCTGACTTTC.

Worth noting for this clonotype: This may arise from a read error, as a much more abundant clone is one base away. The chain employs TRBV6-5 and TRBJ1-2, with D perhaps matching TRBD1 (6 bases). CDR3 size: 13 residues. Germline loops: CDR1 MNHEY, CDR2 SVGAGI. DNA of the CDR3: TGTGTCAGCAGTCCCGGACAGAGGAATGGCTACACCTTC. Translated, it gives CVSSPGQRNGYTF.

At least ten counts were recorded for this clonotype. The CDR3 coding sequence is TGTGCCAGCAGCTTGAAGGGCACTGAAGCTTTCTTT. Its protein product is CASSLKGTEAFF. The chain links TRBV7-9 to TRBJ1-1, with D uncertain. The V gene lost 3 bases and the J gene lost 4 bases, with 6 bases spanning the gap. CDR1 and CDR2 (germline): SEHNR, FQNEAQ (reference sequence). CDR3 length: 12 amino acids.

The chain employs TRBV7-9 and TRBJ2-3, with 16 bases aligning to TRBD2. This CDR3 is built from 19 residues. J was trimmed by 6 bases and V by 1 base; bases with no gene match: 10. The V gene's germline CDR1 is SEHNR and CDR2 FQNEAQ (reference sequence). Written as DNA, the CDR3 is TGTGCCAGCAGCTTAGTGTCGGGACTAGCGGGGGGGCTACGGGATACGCAGTATTTT. Amino acid sequence: CASSLVSGLAGGLRDTQYF.

This clonotype appeared many times. The chain uses TRBV9 and TRBJ1-1, with D uncertain. CDR1 is SGDLS, CDR2 YYNGEE, per germline. V lost 3 bases and J 3 bases, leaving 18 bases between the germline ends. This CDR3 region has 16 residues. The CDR3 DNA reads as TGTGCCAGCAGCGAAGACTTACTCCACGGTGACACTGAAGCTTTCTTT. It yields the protein CASSEDLLHGDTEAFF.

The chain couples TRBV2 to TRBJ1-2; D is unclear. V was cut by 5 bases and J by 8 bases, with 15 bases left in between. Germline CDR1 and CDR2: SNHLY and FYNNEI. The CDR3 runs to 13 residues. Written as DNA, the CDR3 is TGTGCCAGCAGTCCCGGGCCCTCTGGGGGCTACACCTTC. Amino acids: CASSPGPSGGYTF. The variable domain in full, with the rest retrieved from reference TRBV2 and TRBJ1-2, is EPEVTQTPSHQVTQMGQEVILRCVPISNHLYFYWYRQILGQKVEFLVSFYNNEISEKSEIFDDQFSVERPDGSNFTLKIRSTKLEDSAMYFCASSPGPSGGYTFGSGTRLTVV.

This clonotype was detected ten times or more. The chain carries TRBV6-5 and TRBJ1-1, with D perhaps matching TRBD1 (5 bases). V shed 6 bases and J shed 0 bases, with 14 bases lying between them. The V gene's germline CDR1 is MNHEY and CDR2 SVGAGI. CDR3 length: 15 amino acids. DNA for the CDR3: TGTGCCAGCAGGGAGGGTAGGGGTCTGAACACTGAAGCTTTCTTT. It yields the protein CASREGRGLNTEAFF.

This chain connects TRBV29-1 to TRBJ2-3; TRBD2 matches 11 bases. Unmatched junction bases numbered 8, after V lost 4 bases and J lost 2 bases. This CDR3 has 16 amino acids. The V gene's germline CDR1 is SQVTM and CDR2 ANQGSEA. As DNA, the CDR3 is TGCAGCGTTGCTTCCGCGACTAGCGGGGTCACAGATACGCAGTATTTT. Its protein product is CSVASATSGVTDTQYF.

At least ten counts were recorded for this clonotype. The chain joins TRBV20-1 to TRBJ2-5; TRBD2 matches 12 bases. CDR1 DFQATT and CDR2 SNEGSKA come from the germline V gene (reference sequence). Unmatched junction bases numbered 5, after V lost 4 bases and J lost 5 bases. The CDR3 sequence is 14 residues long. The CDR3 loop is CSAMGLAGHETQYF. The CDR3 nucleotides read TGCAGTGCTATGGGACTAGCGGGCCATGAGACCCAGTACTTC.

The genes are TRBV5-1 and TRBJ2-1; D gene uncertain. The CDR3 has 12 amino acids. The V end was cut by 1 base, the J end by 7 bases, with 6 bases between. Germline CDR1 and CDR2: SGHRS and YFSETQ. CDR3 sequence (DNA): TGCGCCAGCAGCTTGTATGGTAATGAGCAGTTCTTC. Encoded protein: CASSLYGNEQFF.

The sample holds many counts of this clonotype. The chain recombines TRBV14 with TRBJ2-3, with TRBD1 matching 10 bases. The CDR3 totals 18 residues. The ends lost 1 base at V and 2 bases at J; junction bases unmatched: 9. In germline, CDR1 is SGHDN, CDR2 FVKESK. For the CDR3, the DNA is TGTGCCAGCAGCCAAGGCGCTACTGACAGGGGGCCCACAGATACGCAGTATTTT. This gives the protein CASSQGATDRGPTDTQYF.

This clonotype showed up many times. CDR3 nucleotides: TGTGCCAGCAGCGGGAGGGTGACTGAAGCTTTCTTT. This translates into CASSGRVTEAFF. The chain has TRBV5-6 and TRBJ1-1; D uncertain. This CDR3 is built from 12 residues. The V end lost 4 bases, the J end lost 5 bases, and 9 bases lay between the germline ends. In germline, CDR1 is SGHDT, CDR2 YYEEEE.

In this sample, this clonotype turned up a few times. The J gene is TRBJ1-1, the V gene TRBV27; D ambiguous. Germline loops: CDR1 MNHEY, CDR2 SMNVEV (reference sequence). V was clipped by 3 bases and J by 7 bases, with 18 bases between them. The CDR3 sequence is 15 residues long. The CDR3 DNA is TGTGCCAGCAGTTTGAGTATCGCAGTTGCGGGTGAAGCTTTCTTT. The encoded protein is CASSLSIAVAGEAFF.

This clonotype was seen repeatedly, ten times or more. V gene TRBV6-2 or TRBV6-3 combines with J gene TRBJ2-7; D might be TRBD1 (6 bases). Germline V gene lookup returns CDR1 MNHEY and CDR2 SVGEGT. Trimming shortened V by 7 bases and J by 6 bases, and 16 bases separated the two germline ends. The length of the CDR3 is 13 residues. CDR3: CASTYDRYTEQYF. The CDR3 DNA sequence: TGTGCCAGCACCTATGACAGGTATACCGAGCAGTACTTC.

In this sample, this clonotype turned up many times. The genes are TRBV6-6 and TRBJ1-1; D not certain. Per the germline V gene, CDR1 is MNHNY and CDR2 is SVGAGI (reference sequence). Trimming stripped 6 bases from V and 1 base from J, with 9 bases between. This CDR3 region has 13 residues. The CDR3 bases are TGTGCCAGCAGGATGCCGAAGAACACTGAAGCTTTCTTT. This translates into CASRMPKNTEAFF.

This clonotype was counted a few times. This chain joins TRBV7-9 and TRBJ1-2; the D gene is possibly TRBD1 (5 bases). Germline assignment: CDR1 SEHNR and CDR2 FQNEAQ (reference sequence). The V and J ends lost 2 bases and 4 bases respectively, with 14 bases between them. The CDR3 has 15 residues. CDR3 coding DNA: TGTGCCAGCAGCTTAAGCGGCAGGGAGGCCTATGGCTACACCTTC. Its translation is CASSLSGREAYGYTF.

This clonotype was counted many times. The chain combines TRBV9 with TRBJ2-1; TRBD2 agrees at 7 bases. CDR1 is SGDLS, CDR2 YYNGEE, per germline. CDR3 length: 16 residues. V was pared by 3 bases and J by 8 bases, with 14 bases of the junction left unmatched. The CDR3 DNA sequence: TGTGCCAGCAGCGACTCGAATGGGGGAGGGGTCGATGAGCAGTTCTTC. Translating it yields CASSDSNGGGVDEQFF. The variable domain in full, completed from reference TRBV9 and TRBJ2-1, reads DSGVTQTPKHLITATGQRVTLRCSPRSGDLSVYWYQQSLDQGLQFLIQYYNGEERAKGNILERFSAQQFPDLHSELNLSSLELGDSALYFCASSDSNGGGVDEQFFGPGTRLTVL.

This clonotype was observed at least ten times. The V and J genes are TRBV6-1 and TRBJ1-5; 10 bases line up with TRBD1. Germline lookup yields CDR1 MNHNS and CDR2 SASEGT. The CDR3 sequence is 16 residues long. V dropped 5 bases and J dropped 1; count of bases not matched to a gene: 5. Here the CDR3 reads CASSFDRGPSNQPQHF. In DNA form, the CDR3 reads TGTGCCAGCAGTTTCGACAGGGGGCCGAGCAATCAGCCCCAGCATTTT.

This clonotype showed up many times. The gene calls are TRBV15 and TRBJ1-5, with D uncertain. The germline V gene has CDR1 LNHNV and CDR2 YYDKDF (reference sequence). V was shortened by 2 bases and J by 4 bases, with 12 bases between the two germline ends. CDR3 size: 15 residues. The CDR3 protein is CATSRSPERNQPQHF. The DNA for the CDR3 is TGTGCCACCAGCAGATCTCCAGAACGTAATCAGCCCCAGCATTTT.

This clonotype was observed at least ten times. The chain carries TRBV6-6 and TRBJ1-5; TRBD1 matches at 10 bases. Germline V gene lookup returns CDR1 MNHNY and CDR2 SVGAGI (reference sequence). The junction had 5 bases not matched to a gene; V was cut back by 6 bases and J by 3 bases. The CDR3 length is 15 residues. The CDR3 DNA reads as TGTGCCAGCAGACCCGACAGGGGGCCCAATCAGCCCCAGCATTTT. It codes for CASRPDRGPNQPQHF.

The genes are TRBV6-1 and TRBJ1-1, with D possibly TRBD1 on 6 matching bases. Germline loops: CDR1 MNHNS, CDR2 SASEGT. V lost 1 base and J 8 bases, leaving 17 bases between the germline ends. The CDR3 has 15 amino acids. CDR3 loop: CASSEEHREKGEAFF. DNA for the CDR3: TGTGCCAGCAGTGAAGAGCACAGGGAAAAGGGGGAAGCTTTCTTT.